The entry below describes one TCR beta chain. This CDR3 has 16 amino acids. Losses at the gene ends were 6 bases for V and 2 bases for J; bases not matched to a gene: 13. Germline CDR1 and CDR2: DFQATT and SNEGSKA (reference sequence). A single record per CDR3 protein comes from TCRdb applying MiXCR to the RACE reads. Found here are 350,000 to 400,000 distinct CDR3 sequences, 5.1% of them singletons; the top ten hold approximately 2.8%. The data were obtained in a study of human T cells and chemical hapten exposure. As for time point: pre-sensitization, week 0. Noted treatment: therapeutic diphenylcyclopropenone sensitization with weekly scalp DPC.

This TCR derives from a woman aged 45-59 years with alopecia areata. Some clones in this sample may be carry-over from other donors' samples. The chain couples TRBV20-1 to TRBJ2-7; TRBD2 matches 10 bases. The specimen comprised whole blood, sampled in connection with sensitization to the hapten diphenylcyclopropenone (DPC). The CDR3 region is CSAPNVLAGPTYEQYF. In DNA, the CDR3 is TGCAGTGCGCCGAATGTACTAGCGGGACCTACCTACGAGCAGTACTTC.